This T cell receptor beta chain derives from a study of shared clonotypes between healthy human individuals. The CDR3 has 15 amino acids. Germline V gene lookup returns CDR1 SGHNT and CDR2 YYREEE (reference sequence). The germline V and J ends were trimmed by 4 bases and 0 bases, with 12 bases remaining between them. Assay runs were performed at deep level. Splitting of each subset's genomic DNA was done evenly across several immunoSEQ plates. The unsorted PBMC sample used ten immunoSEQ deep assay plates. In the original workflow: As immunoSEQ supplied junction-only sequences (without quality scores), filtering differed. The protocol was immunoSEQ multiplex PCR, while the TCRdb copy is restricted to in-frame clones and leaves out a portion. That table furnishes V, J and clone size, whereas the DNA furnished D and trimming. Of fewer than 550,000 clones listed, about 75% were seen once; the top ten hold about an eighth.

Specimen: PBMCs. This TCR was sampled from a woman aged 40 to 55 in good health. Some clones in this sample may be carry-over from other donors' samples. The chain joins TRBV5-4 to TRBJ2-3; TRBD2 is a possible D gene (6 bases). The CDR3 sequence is CASSLGSGSTDTQYF. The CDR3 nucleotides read TGTGCCAGCAGCCTAGGTAGCGGAAGCACAGATACGCAGTATTTT.